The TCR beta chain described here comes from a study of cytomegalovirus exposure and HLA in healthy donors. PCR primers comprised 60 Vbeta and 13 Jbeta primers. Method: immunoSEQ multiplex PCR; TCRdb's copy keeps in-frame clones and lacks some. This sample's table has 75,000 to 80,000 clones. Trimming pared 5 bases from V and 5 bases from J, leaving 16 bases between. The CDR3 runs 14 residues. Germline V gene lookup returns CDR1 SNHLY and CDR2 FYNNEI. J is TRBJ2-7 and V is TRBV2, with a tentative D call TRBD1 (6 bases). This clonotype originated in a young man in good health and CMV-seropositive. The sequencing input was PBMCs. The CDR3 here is CASSTGSFSDEQYF. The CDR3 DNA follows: TGTGCCAGCAGTACAGGGAGTTTTAGCGACGAGCAGTACTTC. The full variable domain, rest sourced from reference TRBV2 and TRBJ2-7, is EPEVTQTPSHQVTQMGQEVILRCVPISNHLYFYWYRQILGQKVEFLVSFYNNEISEKSEIFDDQFSVERPDGSNFTLKIRSTKLEDSAMYFCASSTGSFSDEQYFGPGTRLTVT.